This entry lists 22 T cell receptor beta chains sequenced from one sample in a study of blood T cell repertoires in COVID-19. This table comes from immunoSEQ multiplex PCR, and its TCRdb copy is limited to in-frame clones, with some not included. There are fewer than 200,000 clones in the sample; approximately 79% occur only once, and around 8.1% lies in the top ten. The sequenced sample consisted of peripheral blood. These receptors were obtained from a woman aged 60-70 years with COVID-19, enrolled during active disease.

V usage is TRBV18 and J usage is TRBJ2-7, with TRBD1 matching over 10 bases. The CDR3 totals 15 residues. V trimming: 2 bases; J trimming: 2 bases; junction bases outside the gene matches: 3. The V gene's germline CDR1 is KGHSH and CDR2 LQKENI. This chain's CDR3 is CASSPGTGVTYEQYF. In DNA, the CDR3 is TGTGCCAGCTCACCAGGGACAGGGGTCACCTACGAGCAGTACTTC.

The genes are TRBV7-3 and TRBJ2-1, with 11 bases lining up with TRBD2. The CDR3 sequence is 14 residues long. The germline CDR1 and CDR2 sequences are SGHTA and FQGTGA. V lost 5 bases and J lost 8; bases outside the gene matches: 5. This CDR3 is CASSLSGRADEQFF. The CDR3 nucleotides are TGTGCCAGCAGCCTTAGCGGGAGGGCTGATGAGCAGTTCTTC.

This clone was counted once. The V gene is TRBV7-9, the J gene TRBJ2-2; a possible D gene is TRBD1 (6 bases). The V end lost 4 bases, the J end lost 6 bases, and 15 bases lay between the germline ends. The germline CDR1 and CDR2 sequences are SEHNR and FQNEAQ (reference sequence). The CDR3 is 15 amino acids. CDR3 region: CASSSGERWSGELFF. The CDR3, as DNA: TGTGCCAGCAGCTCAGGGGAGCGGTGGTCCGGGGAGCTGTTTTTT.

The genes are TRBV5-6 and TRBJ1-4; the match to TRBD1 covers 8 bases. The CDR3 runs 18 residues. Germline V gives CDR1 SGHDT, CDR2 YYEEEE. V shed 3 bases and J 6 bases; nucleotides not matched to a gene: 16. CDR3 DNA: TGTGCCAGCAGCTCCGTCTCCGCCTCGACAGGGGAATATGAAAAACTGTTTTTT. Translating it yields CASSSVSASTGEYEKLFF.

CDR3 coding DNA: TGTGCCAGTAGCCATAGGACAGGGGCGATAAACACTGAAGCTTTCTTT. Protein: CASSHRTGAINTEAFF. The rearrangement joins TRBV19 to TRBJ1-1; 9 bases agree with TRBD1. Germline CDR1 reads LNHDA; CDR2 reads SQIVND (reference sequence). This CDR3 comprises 16 residues. The ends lost 6 bases at V and 2 bases at J; junction bases unmatched: 10.

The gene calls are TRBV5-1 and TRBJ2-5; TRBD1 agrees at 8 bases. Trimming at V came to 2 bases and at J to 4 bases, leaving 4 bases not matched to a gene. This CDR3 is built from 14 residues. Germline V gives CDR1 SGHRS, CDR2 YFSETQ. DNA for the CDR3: TGCGCCAGCAGCTTTTGGACAGGGTCAGAGACCCAGTACTTC. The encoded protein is CASSFWTGSETQYF.

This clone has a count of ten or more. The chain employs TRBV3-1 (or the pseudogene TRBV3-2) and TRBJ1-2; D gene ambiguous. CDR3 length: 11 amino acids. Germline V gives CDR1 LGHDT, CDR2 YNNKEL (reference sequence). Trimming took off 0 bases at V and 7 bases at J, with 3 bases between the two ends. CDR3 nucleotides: TGTGCCAGCAGCCAAGATCTTGGCTACACCTTC. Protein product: CASSQDLGYTF.

CDR3 in amino acids: CATSDPQTGEKLFF. CDR3 DNA: TGTGCCACCAGTGACCCCCAAACGGGAGAAAAACTGTTTTTT. The chain is built from TRBV24-1 and TRBJ1-4; the D is unclear. Germline assignment: CDR1 KGHDR and CDR2 SFDVKD. This CDR3 comprises 14 residues. Deletions cut 4 bases from V and 8 bases from J, with 13 bases between.

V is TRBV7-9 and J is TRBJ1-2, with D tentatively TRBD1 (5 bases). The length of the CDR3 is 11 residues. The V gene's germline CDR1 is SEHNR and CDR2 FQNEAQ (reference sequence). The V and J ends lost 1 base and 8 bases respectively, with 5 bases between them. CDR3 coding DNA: TGTGCCAGCAGCTTAGGACAGGGCTACACCTTC. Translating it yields CASSLGQGYTF. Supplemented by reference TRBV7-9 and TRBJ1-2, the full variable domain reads DTGVSQNPRHKITKRGQNVTFRCDPISEHNRLYWYRQTLGQGPEFLTYFQNEAQLEKSRLLSDRFSAERPKGSFSTLEIQRTEQGDSAMYLCASSLGQGYTFGSGTRLTVV.

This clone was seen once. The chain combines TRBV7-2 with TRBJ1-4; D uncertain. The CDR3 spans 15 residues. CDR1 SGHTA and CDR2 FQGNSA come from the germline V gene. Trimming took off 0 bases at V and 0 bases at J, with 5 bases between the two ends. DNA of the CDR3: TGTGCCAGCAGCTTAGCGTGGCCAACTAATGAAAAACTGTTTTTT. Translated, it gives CASSLAWPTNEKLFF.

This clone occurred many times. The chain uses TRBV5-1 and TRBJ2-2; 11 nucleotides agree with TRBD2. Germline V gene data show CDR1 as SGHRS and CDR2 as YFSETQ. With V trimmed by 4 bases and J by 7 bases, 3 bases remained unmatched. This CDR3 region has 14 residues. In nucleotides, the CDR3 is TGCGCCAGCAGCCTCGGGACTAGCGGCGGGGAGCTGTTTTTT. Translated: CASSLGTSGGELFF.

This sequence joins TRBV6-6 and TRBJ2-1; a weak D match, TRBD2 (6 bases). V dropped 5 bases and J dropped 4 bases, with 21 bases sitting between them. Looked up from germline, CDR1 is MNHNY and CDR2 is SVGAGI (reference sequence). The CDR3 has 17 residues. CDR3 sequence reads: CASSRPGLRRGYNEQFF. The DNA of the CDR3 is TGTGCCAGCAGTCGCCCGGGACTTAGGAGGGGTTACAATGAGCAGTTCTTC.

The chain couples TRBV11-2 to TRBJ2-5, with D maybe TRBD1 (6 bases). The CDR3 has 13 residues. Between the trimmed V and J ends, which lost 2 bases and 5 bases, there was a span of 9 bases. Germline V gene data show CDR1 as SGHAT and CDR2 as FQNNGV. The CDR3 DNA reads TGTGCCAGCAGCTTAAACAGGGTGGAGACCCAGTACTTC. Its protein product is CASSLNRVETQYF.

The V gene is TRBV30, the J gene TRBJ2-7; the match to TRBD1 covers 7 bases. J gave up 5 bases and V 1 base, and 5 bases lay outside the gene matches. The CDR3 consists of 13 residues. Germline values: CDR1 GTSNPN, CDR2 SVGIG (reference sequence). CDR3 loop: CAWSATGINEQYF. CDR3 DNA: TGTGCCTGGAGTGCGACAGGGATCAACGAGCAGTACTTC.

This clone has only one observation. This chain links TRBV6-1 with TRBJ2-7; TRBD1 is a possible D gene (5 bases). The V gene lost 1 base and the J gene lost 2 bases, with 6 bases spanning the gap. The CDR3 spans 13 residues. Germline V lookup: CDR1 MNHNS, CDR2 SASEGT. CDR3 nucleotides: TGTGCCAGCAGTGAAGGACAGACCTACGAGCAGTACTTC. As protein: CASSEGQTYEQYF.

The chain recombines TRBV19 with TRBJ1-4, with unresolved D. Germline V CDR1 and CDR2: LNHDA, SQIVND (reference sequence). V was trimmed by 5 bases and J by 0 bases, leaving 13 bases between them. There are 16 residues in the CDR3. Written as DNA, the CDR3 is TGTGCCAGTAGTGGTCTTTCGGGAGCAACTAATGAAAAACTGTTTTTT. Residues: CASSGLSGATNEKLFF.

CDR3 bases: TGTGCCAGCAGTGAATGGGGTTTGGGGGGAACGGGCGAGACCCAGTACTTC. Translation gives CASSEWGLGGTGETQYF. The J gene is TRBJ2-5, the V gene TRBV2, with D tentatively TRBD2 (6 bases). The CDR3 extends over 17 amino acids. The V gene lost 2 bases and the J gene lost 5 bases, with 21 bases spanning the gap. CDR1 is SNHLY, CDR2 FYNNEI, per germline.

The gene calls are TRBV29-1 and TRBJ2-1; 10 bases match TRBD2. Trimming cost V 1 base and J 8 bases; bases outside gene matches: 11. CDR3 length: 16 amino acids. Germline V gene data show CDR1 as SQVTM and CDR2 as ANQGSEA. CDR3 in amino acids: CSVEVVSGGPVDEQFF. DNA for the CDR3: TGCAGCGTTGAAGTGGTTAGCGGGGGGCCGGTCGATGAGCAGTTCTTC.

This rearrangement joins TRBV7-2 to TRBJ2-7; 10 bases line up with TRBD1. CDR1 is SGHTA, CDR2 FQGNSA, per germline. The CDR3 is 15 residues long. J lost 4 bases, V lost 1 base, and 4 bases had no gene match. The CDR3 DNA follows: TGTGCCAGCAGCTTAGATCGGGACAGGGGTTACGAGCAGTACTTC. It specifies CASSLDRDRGYEQYF.

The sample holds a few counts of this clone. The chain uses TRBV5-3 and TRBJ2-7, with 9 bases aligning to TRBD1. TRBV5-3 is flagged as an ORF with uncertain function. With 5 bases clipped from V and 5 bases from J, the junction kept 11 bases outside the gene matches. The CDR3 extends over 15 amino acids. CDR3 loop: CARSSGTGSRDEQYF. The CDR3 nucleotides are TGTGCCAGAAGTTCCGGGACAGGGAGTCGCGACGAGCAGTACTTC.

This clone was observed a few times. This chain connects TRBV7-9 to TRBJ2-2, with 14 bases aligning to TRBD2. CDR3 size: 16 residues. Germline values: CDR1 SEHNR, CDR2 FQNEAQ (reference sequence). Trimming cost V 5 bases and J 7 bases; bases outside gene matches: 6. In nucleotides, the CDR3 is TGTGCCAGCAGCCGGACTAGCGGGAGGTTTGGCGGGGAGCTGTTTTTT. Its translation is CASSRTSGRFGGELFF. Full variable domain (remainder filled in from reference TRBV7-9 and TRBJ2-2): DTGVSQNPRHKITKRGQNVTFRCDPISEHNRLYWYRQTLGQGPEFLTYFQNEAQLEKSRLLSDRFSAERPKGSFSTLEIQRTEQGDSAMYLCASSRTSGRFGGELFFGEGSRLTVL.

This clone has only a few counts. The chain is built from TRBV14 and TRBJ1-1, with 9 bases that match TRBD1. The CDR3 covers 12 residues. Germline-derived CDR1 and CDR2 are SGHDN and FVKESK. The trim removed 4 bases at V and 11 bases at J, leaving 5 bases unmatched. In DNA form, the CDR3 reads TGTGCCAGCAGCCTGGACAGGGGCCGGGCTTTCTTT. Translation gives CASSLDRGRAFF.